The rows below give T cell receptor beta chains drawn from one sample of a study of cytomegalovirus exposure and HLA in healthy donors. TCRdb's copy holds only in-frame clones and misses some; the assay was immunoSEQ multiplex PCR. The sample holds about 130,000 clones, approximately 80% seen once. Input material: PBMCs. These receptors originate from a male donor in good health and CMV-seronegative. CDR3s include the opening cysteine and the closing phenylalanine or tryptophan. A D gene is named only where the DNA matches it firmly. Only part of the rows carry a size: once, few, many, or a class if the clone is expanded.

TRBD2 | TRBJ2-1 | NA | TRBV5-1 | CASSPGRPAGNEQFF | TGCGCCAGCAGCCCTGGCCGACCAGCGGGGAATGAGCAGTTCTTC
TRBD1 | TRBJ2-7 | once | TRBV11-2 | CASLDRDRGSYSYEQYF | TGTGCCAGCCTTGACCGGGACAGGGGGTCCTACTCCTACGAGCAGTACTTC
NA | TRBJ1-1 | NA | TRBV5-1 | CASSPTGARNTEAFF | TGCGCCAGCAGCCCGACGGGTGCTCGGAACACTGAAGCTTTCTTT
TRBD1 | TRBJ1-2 | NA | TRBV19 | CASREMTGGYRGYTF | TGTGCCAGTAGGGAAATGACAGGGGGCTATCGTGGCTACACCTTC
TRBD1 | TRBJ1-2 | NA | TRBV4-1 | CASSHRDSKNYGYTF | TGCGCCAGCAGCCATAGGGACAGTAAGAACTATGGCTACACCTTC
NA | TRBJ1-2 | NA | TRBV27 | CASRFLGTDGYTF | TGTGCCAGCAGATTTCTCGGGACTGATGGCTACACCTTC
TRBD2 | TRBJ2-5 | NA | TRBV5-1 | CASSLAPAGGTETQYF | TGCGCCAGCAGCTTGGCCCCAGCGGGAGGGACAGAGACCCAGTACTTC
TRBD1 | TRBJ2-7 | NA | TRBV5-1 | CASSGQGAGEQYF | TGCGCCAGCAGCGGACAGGGGGCAGGCGAGCAGTACTTC
NA | TRBJ2-5 | NA | TRBV5-4 | CASSPAPGAQETQYF | TGTGCCAGCAGCCCTGCTCCGGGAGCCCAAGAGACCCAGTACTTC
TRBD1 | TRBJ2-5 | once | TRBV5-1 | CASSLGQGGETQYF | TGCGCCAGCAGCTTAGGACAGGGGGGAGAGACCCAGTACTTC
NA | TRBJ2-1 | NA | TRBV23-1 | CASSLALSSYNEQFF | TGCGCCAGCAGTCTAGCCCTGAGCTCCTACAATGAGCAGTTCTTC
NA | TRBJ1-4 | NA | TRBV9 | CASSVAGDNEKLFF | TGTGCCAGCAGCGTAGCAGGGGATAATGAAAAACTGTTTTTT
TRBD1 | TRBJ2-7 | NA | TRBV29-1 | CSVQGQAFSYEQYF | TGCAGCGTTCAGGGACAGGCATTCTCCTACGAGCAGTACTTC
TRBD1 | TRBJ1-5 | NA | TRBV19 | CASSIVQGGDQPQHF | TGTGCCAGTAGTATAGTGCAGGGGGGAGATCAGCCCCAGCATTTT
NA | TRBJ1-5 | NA | TRBV2 | CASTGDRFGNQPQHF | TGTGCCAGCACTGGTGACAGGTTTGGCAATCAGCCCCAGCATTTT
NA | TRBJ2-7 | NA | TRBV7-6 | CASSPPGAYEQYF | TGTGCCAGCAGCCCACCTGGAGCCTACGAGCAGTACTTC
TRBD2 | TRBJ2-7 | NA | TRBV6-5 | CASSYGLAGGGEQYF | TGTGCCAGCAGTTACGGTCTAGCGGGAGGGGGCGAGCAGTACTTC
NA | TRBJ2-3 | NA | TRBV27 | CASSWDSDSTDTQYF | TGTGCCAGCAGTTGGGACTCCGATAGCACAGATACGCAGTATTTT
NA | TRBJ1-3 | NA | TRBV5-6 | CASGGGLSGNTIYF | TGTGCCAGTGGGGGCGGCCTCTCTGGAAACACCATATATTTT
TRBD2 | TRBJ2-1 | NA | TRBV7-3 | CASSRDYTDEQFF | TGTGCCAGCAGCCGGGACTACACAGATGAGCAGTTCTTC
NA | TRBJ2-7 | NA | TRBV19 | CASSNAKTGYEQYF | TGTGCCAGTAGTAACGCCAAGACAGGTTACGAGCAGTACTTC
NA | TRBJ2-1 | once | TRBV1 | CTSSRGGCSSGVYNEQFF | TGCACCAGCAGCCGGGGCGGTTGTTCTAGCGGGGTATACAATGAGCAGTTCTTC
NA | TRBJ1-5 | NA | TRBV6-5 | CASSYSQGRQPQHF | TGTGCCAGCAGTTACTCACAGGGACGGCAGCCCCAGCATTTT
TRBD2 | TRBJ2-1 | NA | TRBV6-1 | CASSGLTSGGPTESNEQFF | TGTGCCAGCAGTGGGTTGACTAGCGGGGGCCCAACCGAAAGCAATGAGCAGTTCTTC
NA | TRBJ2-7 | NA | TRBV19 | CASSIDYGQSYEQYF | TGTGCCAGTAGTATAGACTACGGACAGTCCTACGAGCAGTACTTC
TRBD1 | TRBJ2-1 | NA | TRBV5-6 | CASSLVGRGSEQFF | TGTGCCAGCAGCTTGGTGGGCAGGGGGAGTGAGCAGTTCTTC
NA | TRBJ1-1 | NA | TRBV11-1 | CASSRPRTVNTEAFF | TGTGCCAGCAGCCGACCCCGGACTGTGAACACTGAAGCTTTCTTT
TRBD1 | TRBJ2-2 | NA | TRBV9 | CASSVARGLSTGELFF | TGTGCCAGCAGCGTAGCCAGGGGGCTCAGCACCGGGGAGCTGTTTTTT
NA | TRBJ1-2 | few | TRBV19 | CASSPDREWGYTF | TGTGCCAGTAGTCCCGACAGAGAGTGGGGCTACACCTTC
TRBD2 | TRBJ2-1 | NA | TRBV4-3 | CASSQNLRTRRDEQFF | TGCGCCAGCAGCCAAAACCTCCGGACTAGGAGGGATGAGCAGTTCTTC
TRBD2 | TRBJ2-1 | NA | TRBV25-1 | CASSGHGTSSNEQFF | TGTGCCAGCAGTGGACACGGGACTAGCAGCAATGAGCAGTTCTTC
NA | TRBJ2-6 | NA | TRBV29-1 | CSVDQGGSGANVLTF | TGCAGCGTTGACCAGGGGGGCTCTGGGGCCAACGTCCTGACTTTC
TRBD1 | TRBJ2-7 | few | TRBV7-9 | CASSHRDRSYEQYF | TGTGCCAGCAGCCACCGGGACAGGTCCTACGAGCAGTACTTC
TRBD1 | TRBJ1-5 | NA | TRBV4-3 | CASSPEGGYNQPQHF | TGCGCCAGCAGCCCTGAAGGGGGCTATAATCAGCCCCAGCATTTT
TRBD1 | TRBJ2-7 | NA | TRBV2 | CASRLTGVEQYF | TGTGCCAGCAGGTTGACAGGGGTCGAGCAGTACTTC
NA | TRBJ1-3 | NA | TRBV9 | CASSDRVGNTIYF | TGTGCCAGCAGCGACAGGGTTGGAAACACCATATATTTT
NA | TRBJ2-1 | NA | TRBV5-6 | CASSLYSNEQFF | TGTGCCAGCAGCCTCTACAGCAATGAGCAGTTCTTC
TRBD1 | TRBJ1-5 | NA | TRBV28 | CASSLGQGTQTYSNQPQHF | TGTGCCAGCAGTTTGGGACAGGGGACACAAACTTATAGCAATCAGCCCCAGCATTTT
TRBD1 | TRBJ1-1 | once | TRBV6-1 | CASNGQGAEAFF | TGTGCCAGCAACGGACAGGGGGCTGAAGCTTTCTTT
NA | TRBJ1-2 | NA | TRBV5-1 | CASSLEAPYGYTF | TGCGCCAGCAGCTTGGAAGCCCCCTATGGCTACACCTTC
NA | TRBJ2-3 | NA | TRBV5-1 | CASSSVEGVATTDTQYF | TGCGCCAGCAGCTCGGTTGAAGGAGTAGCAACTACAGATACGCAGTATTTT
NA | TRBJ1-2 | NA | TRBV5-1 | CASSLQSSGLGYTF | TGCGCCAGCAGCCTACAATCTTCAGGGTTAGGCTACACCTTC
NA | TRBJ2-1 | few | TRBV7-6 | CASSLARVNEQFF | TGTGCCAGCAGCTTAGCGCGAGTCAATGAGCAGTTCTTC
NA | TRBJ1-2 | NA | TRBV21-1 | CASSKDPGARGSNYGYTF | TGTGCCAGCAGCAAAGACCCTGGGGCCAGGGGGAGTAACTATGGCTACACCTTC
TRBD1 | TRBJ2-7 | NA | TRBV5-1 | CASSMHSGTGSIYEQYF | TGCGCCAGCAGCATGCACTCCGGGACAGGGTCGATTTACGAGCAGTACTTC
TRBD1 | TRBJ1-1 | NA | TRBV6-5 | CASSPRDRNTEAFF | TGTGCCAGCAGCCCACGGGACAGGAACACTGAAGCTTTCTTT
NA | TRBJ2-1 | NA | TRBV5-1 | CASSSSGTQYNEQFF | TGCGCCAGCAGCTCCTCCGGGACACAATACAATGAGCAGTTCTTC
NA | TRBJ2-5 | NA | TRBV4-3 | CASSHLDSDLQETQYF | TGCGCCAGCAGCCACCTCGACAGTGACCTACAAGAGACCCAGTACTTC
NA | TRBJ1-4 | NA | TRBV19 | CASSTPDSTEKLFF | TGTGCCAGTAGTACCCCGGACAGTACCGAAAAACTGTTTTTT
NA | TRBJ2-5 | few | TRBV7-2 | CASSLPGTGRQETQYF | TGTGCCAGCAGCCTCCCGGGTACGGGTCGCCAAGAGACCCAGTACTTC
TRBD1 | TRBJ2-2 | few | TRBV5-1 | CARVQGAGELFF | TGCGCCAGGGTACAGGGGGCCGGGGAGCTGTTTTTT
TRBD1 | TRBJ2-1 | NA | TRBV6-5 | CASTSGQGAGEQFF | TGTGCCAGCACCAGCGGACAGGGGGCGGGTGAGCAGTTCTTC
NA | TRBJ2-3 | few | TRBV4-3 | CASSPYGQGGRTDTQYF | TGCGCCAGCAGCCCCTATGGTCAGGGGGGACGGACAGATACGCAGTATTTT
NA | TRBJ2-7 | NA | TRBV27 | CASSSWGRGDEQYF | TGTGCCAGCAGTTCCTGGGGCCGCGGAGATGAGCAGTACTTC
TRBD2 | TRBJ2-3 | NA | TRBV28 | CASSSRGGSTDTQYF | TGTGCCAGCAGTTCTCGGGGGGGGTCCACAGATACGCAGTATTTT
NA | TRBJ2-1 | NA | TRBV6-1 | CASNSLRYEQFF | TGTGCCAGCAATTCCCTACGCTATGAGCAGTTCTTC
TRBD2 | TRBJ2-7 | NA | TRBV5-4 | CASSSLAGGTYEQYF | TGTGCCAGCAGCTCACTAGCGGGAGGTACCTACGAGCAGTACTTC